This TCR beta chain was obtained from a study of T cells in women clearing cervical HPV infection. Study at large: Controls were women whose single incident HPV16 infection cleared within 12 months without precancer or cancer. Case blood was drawn a median about 160 days after lesion detection.

The CDR3 sequence is 16 residues long. V lost 1 base and J lost 7; bases outside the gene matches: 8. Germline CDR1 and CDR2: SNHLY and FYNNEI. Clones were read by immunoSEQ multiplex PCR, and TCRdb kept only the in-frame ones, dropping some. The table lists about 24,000 clones. Whole-study results and caveats: Associations may precede or follow infection; HPV-specific or memory T cells were not isolated. Combining TCR richness with V gene abundances gave around 0.83 AUC.

In the case of this clone: What it binds is not known. The CDR3 goes on 3 residues after the read ends, and that part is filled in from the germline J gene.

Sequencing was performed on blood buffy coat. The genes are TRBV2 and TRBJ1-2; 11 nucleotides match TRBD1. This receptor was taken from a woman aged 18-69 years with a cervical HPV16 infection that either progressed to CIN3+ or cleared (not recorded which). The sequenced part of the CDR3 DNA is TGTGCCAGCAGTGAAGGGACAGGGGGCTGGCAGAGTGGC. It is translated as CASSEGTGGWQSG. The CDR3 as a whole reads CASSEGTGGWQSGYTF.